A selection of T cell receptor beta chains follows, all from one sample in a study of early T cells in non-severe SARS-CoV-2 infection. TCRdb called the 5' RACE reads again in MiXCR, with one record for every CDR3 protein. Among some 40,000 distinct CDR3 sequences listed, 3% to 4% were seen once. Sample: whole blood. All receptors derive from an adult who was a healthcare worker with PCR-confirmed SARS-CoV-2 infection or an uninfected control (not recorded which). Each CDR3 is given with its conserved first and last residue. The D gene is left open where the match is weak. Part of the rows lack a size; the others show once, few, many or a class for expanded clones.

>TRBV12-3/TRBV12-4|TRBD2|-|TRBJ2-4
TGTGCCAGCAGTTTAAGGGAGGGAGACATTCAGTACTTC
CASSLREGDIQYF
>TRBV5-1|-|many|TRBJ2-3
TGCGCCAGCAGCACGGAGGACGCAGGGGATACGCAGTATTTT
CASSTEDAGDTQYF
>TRBV3-1|-|-|TRBJ1-5
TGTGCCAGCAGCCCGAGAGACAATCAGCCCCAGCATTTT
CASSPRDNQPQHF
>TRBV29-1|-|many|TRBJ2-3
TGCAGCGTTTCGTCCCCGATCACAGATACGCAGTATTTT
CSVSSPITDTQYF
>TRBV28|-|many|TRBJ1-2
TGTGCCAGCAGTTCGGTCAACTATGGCTACACCTTC
CASSSVNYGYTF
>TRBV7-2|TRBD2|many|TRBJ2-1
TGTGCCAGCAGCCGGACTAGCAATGAGCAGTTCTTC
CASSRTSNEQFF
>TRBV6-2/TRBV6-3|TRBD2|-|TRBJ2-1
TGTGCCAGCAGCACGCGACTAGCGGGAAGAACCTACAATGAGCAGTTCTTC
CASSTRLAGRTYNEQFF
>TRBV10-3|-|few|TRBJ1-1
TGTGCCACCCGGAGAGGGATGAACACTGAAGCTTTCTTT
CATRRGMNTEAFF
>TRBV6-6|TRBD1|many|TRBJ2-3
TGTGCCAGCAGTTACCTTGACAGGGACGGCACAGATACGCAGTATTTT
CASSYLDRDGTDTQYF
>TRBV18|-|many|TRBJ2-1
TGTGCCAGCACCCCGGGTTCCAGTTTTGGACTCAATGAGCAGTTCTTC
CASTPGSSFGLNEQFF
>TRBV19|-|many|TRBJ2-3
TGTGCCAGTAGTTTAGGACTGACAGATACGCAGTATTTT
CASSLGLTDTQYF
>TRBV7-6|-|many|TRBJ1-4
TGTGCCAGCAGTTCCCTCGGTGCAACTAATGAAAAACTGTTTTTT
CASSSLGATNEKLFF
>TRBV19|-|many|TRBJ1-5
TGTGCCAGTAGTATGGGATACAAGAATAGCCCCAATCAGCCCCAGCATTTT
CASSMGYKNSPNQPQHF
>TRBV30|-|many|TRBJ1-1
TGTGCCTGGGGCCGCAGGGAGAGAGCTGAAGCTTTCTTT
CAWGRRERAEAFF
>TRBV4-3|TRBD1|many|TRBJ1-3
TGCGCCAGCAGCCTTGGGACAGGGGGTGGAAACACCATATATTTT
CASSLGTGGGNTIYF
>TRBV27|TRBD2|few|TRBJ2-2
TGTGCCAGCAGTTTATCGTTGCTAGCGGGAAGGGGCGGGGAGCTGTTTTTT
CASSLSLLAGRGGELFF
>TRBV7-8|TRBD2|-|TRBJ2-1
TGTGCCAGCAGCTTAGCTCTTATAGCGGGGCCCTACAATGAGCAGTTCTTC
CASSLALIAGPYNEQFF
>TRBV27|-|medium-sized|TRBJ1-1
TGTGCCAGCAGCCGAAACAACCGGGGGAACACTGAAGCTTTCTTT
CASSRNNRGNTEAFF
>TRBV7-3|TRBD2|many|TRBJ2-3
TGTGCCAGCAGCTTTAGCGGGAGCGGTACAGATACGCAGTATTTT
CASSFSGSGTDTQYF
>TRBV6-2/TRBV6-3|-|-|TRBJ1-2
TGTGCCAGCAGTCCCGACGGGATCTATGGCTACACCTTC
CASSPDGIYGYTF
>TRBV7-9|-|few|TRBJ2-1
TGTGCCAGCAGCTTAGAACTCCGGAACAATGAGCAGTTCTTC
CASSLELRNNEQFF
>TRBV28|-|-|TRBJ2-1
TGTGCCAGCCGAATTTCGGGGTCTCGGAATGAGCAGTTCTTC
CASRISGSRNEQFF
>TRBV7-8|TRBD1|many|TRBJ2-1
TGTGCCAGCAGCGCCACCGGGACAGGGTCATTGAATGAGCAGTTCTTC
CASSATGTGSLNEQFF
>TRBV6-5|TRBD1|-|TRBJ1-1
TGTGCCAGCAGTTACGTGAGGGGGCGCACTGAAGCTTTCTTT
CASSYVRGRTEAFF